The T cell receptor beta chain described here comes from a study of OX40 agonist ivuxolimab in advanced cancers. Germline V CDR1 and CDR2: LGHNA, YSLEER. This CDR3 is built from 19 residues. Deletions cut 0 bases from V and 2 bases from J, with 22 bases between. Clones were sequenced by immunoSEQ multiplex PCR, and TCRdb holds only the in-frame ones, with some missing. The repertoire has roughly 75,000 clones, around 83% of them found once; the top ten carry around 0.76%. This TCR was recovered from an adult with an advanced solid tumor such as melanoma, head and neck, liver or kidney cancer. The gene calls are TRBV4-3 and TRBJ1-2; maybe TRBD1 (5 bases). The sample here was CD4+ or CD8+ T cells sorted from blood, taken in a trial of the OX40 agonist ivuxolimab. CDR3 bases: TGCGCCAGCAGCCAAGATGCTGGGACGGCCGCAAATCTAAACTATGGCTACACCTTC. It specifies CASSQDAGTAANLNYGYTF.